This T cell receptor (beta chain) came from a study of shared clonotypes between healthy human individuals. Assay: immunoSEQ multiplex PCR; the TCRdb copy retains only in-frame clones and omits some. This sample carries roughly 2,000,000 clones, just under 95% of them seen once, and the ten largest clones take approximately 1%. Whole-study results and caveats: Estimated richness was generally greater in naive than memory subsets. When naive CD4 clonotypes were compared across a few donors, about 4.9% were shared. In this cohort, only blood was sampled, and tissue repertoires likely differ.

The CDR3 sequence is 16 residues long. The V segment lost 0 bases and the J segment 5 bases; nucleotides outside the gene matches: 4. Germline CDR1 LGHNA, CDR2 YSLEER. This clone was seen only once. Its antigen remains unknown. CD45RO-negative, CCR7-positively selected cells formed the naive CD8 fraction, excluding terminally differentiated effector memory CD45RA+ cells. This chain uses TRBV4-3 with TRBJ1-1, with 12 bases identical to TRBD1. This sequence was found in a man younger than 30 in good health. The sequenced sample was naive CD8+ T cells sorted from blood. CDR3 amino acids: CASSQDRGQGATEAFF. The DNA for the CDR3 is TGCGCCAGCAGCCAAGATCGGGGACAGGGGGCGACTGAAGCTTTCTTT.